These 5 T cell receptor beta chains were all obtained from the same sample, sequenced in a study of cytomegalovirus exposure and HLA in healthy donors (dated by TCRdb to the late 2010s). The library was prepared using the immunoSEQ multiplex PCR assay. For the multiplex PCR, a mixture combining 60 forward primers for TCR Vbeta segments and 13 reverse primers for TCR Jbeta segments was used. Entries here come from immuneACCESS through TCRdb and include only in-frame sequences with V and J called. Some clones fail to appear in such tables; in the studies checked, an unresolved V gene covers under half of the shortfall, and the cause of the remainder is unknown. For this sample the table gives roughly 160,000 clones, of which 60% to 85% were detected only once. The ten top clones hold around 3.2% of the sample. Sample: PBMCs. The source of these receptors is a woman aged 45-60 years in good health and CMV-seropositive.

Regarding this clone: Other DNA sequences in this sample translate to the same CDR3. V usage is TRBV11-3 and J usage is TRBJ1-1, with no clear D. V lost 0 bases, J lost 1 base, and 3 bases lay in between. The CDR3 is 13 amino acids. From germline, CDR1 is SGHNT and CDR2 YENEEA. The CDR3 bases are TGTGCCAGCAGCTTAGAAGCGAACACTGAAGCTTTCTTT. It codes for CASSLEANTEAFF.

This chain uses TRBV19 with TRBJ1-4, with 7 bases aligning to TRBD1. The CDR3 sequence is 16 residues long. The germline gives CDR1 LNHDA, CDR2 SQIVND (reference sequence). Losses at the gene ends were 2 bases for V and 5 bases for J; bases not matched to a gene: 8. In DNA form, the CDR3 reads TGTGCCAGTAGTATACGGGCCGGGACAGAGAATGAAAAACTGTTTTTT. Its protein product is CASSIRAGTENEKLFF.

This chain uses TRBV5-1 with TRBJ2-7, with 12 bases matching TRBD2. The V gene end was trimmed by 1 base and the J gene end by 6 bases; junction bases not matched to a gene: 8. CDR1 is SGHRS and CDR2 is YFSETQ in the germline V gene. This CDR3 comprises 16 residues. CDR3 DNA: TGCGCCAGCAGCTTGAGGGGACTAGCGGGCTCTGGCGAGCAGTACTTC. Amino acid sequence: CASSLRGLAGSGEQYF.

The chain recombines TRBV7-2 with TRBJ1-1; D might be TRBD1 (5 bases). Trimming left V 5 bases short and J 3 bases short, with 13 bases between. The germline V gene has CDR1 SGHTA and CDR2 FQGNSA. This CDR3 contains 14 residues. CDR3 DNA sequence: TGTGCCAGCAGCGCACTCCCGGGGGACACTGAAGCTTTCTTT. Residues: CASSALPGDTEAFF.

In DNA, the CDR3 is TGTGCCAGCAGTTTAGGACAGGGCAGACACGAGCAGTACTTC. This encodes CASSLGQGRHEQYF. The chain combines TRBV27 with TRBJ2-7, with 8 bases matching TRBD1. There are 14 residues in the CDR3. From germline, CDR1 is MNHEY and CDR2 SMNVEV (reference sequence). V was pared by 2 bases and J by 5 bases, with 5 bases of the junction left unmatched.